The 27 T cell receptor beta chains given below trace back to one sample, sequenced in a study of T-cell reconstitution after alpha-beta-depleted transplantation in children. Unique molecular identifiers were used to barcode this TCRbeta library. Via MiXCR, TCRdb re-called the PCR reads, giving one row per CDR3 protein. The sample has about 300,000 distinct CDR3 sequences, roughly 9.1% seen once. This specimen consisted of PBMCs, obtained before TCRalphabeta/CD19-depleted stem cell transplant. The receptor source for this set is a boy under two years old with acute myeloid leukemia, due to receive a stem cell transplant.

This clonotype has a handful of counts. V gene TRBV6-5 combines with J gene TRBJ2-1; no firm D call. Trimming pared 6 bases from V and 4 bases from J, leaving 7 bases between. Looked up from germline, CDR1 is MNHEY and CDR2 is SVGAGI. The CDR3 is 12 amino acids. CDR3 bases: TGTGCCAGCAGAGACCCGTACAATGAGCAGTTCTTC. The encoded protein is CASRDPYNEQFF.

This clonotype was detected only a few times. The chain uses TRBV7-3 and TRBJ2-3; TRBD1 is a possible D gene (6 bases). Germline-derived CDR1 and CDR2 are SGHTA and FQGTGA. This CDR3 is 15 amino acids long. Trimming took off 5 bases at V and 4 bases at J, with 16 bases between the two ends. The CDR3 DNA sequence: TGTGCCAGCAGCCTACAGGGCCACAGGGCAGATACGCAGTATTTT. It is translated as CASSLQGHRADTQYF.

Ten or more counts support this clonotype. The chain combines TRBV12-3 or TRBV12-4 with TRBJ2-5; the match to TRBD2 covers 13 bases. The CDR3 sequence is 16 residues long. The V segment lost 6 bases and the J segment 3 bases; nucleotides outside the gene matches: 7. The chain's CDR3 is CASSPTSGGPEETQYF. CDR3 DNA: TGTGCCAGCAGCCCGACTAGCGGGGGGCCTGAAGAGACCCAGTACTTC.

This clonotype has ten or more counts. V and J are TRBV20-1 and TRBJ2-7; TRBD2 matches at 12 bases. The CDR3 has 12 residues. V gave up 5 bases and J gave up 4 bases; unmatched junction bases: 0. Per the germline V gene, CDR1 is DFQATT and CDR2 is SNEGSKA (reference sequence). Here the CDR3 DNA reads TGCAGTGCTGGACTAGCGGGATACGAGCAGTACTTC. Residues: CSAGLAGYEQYF.

This clonotype was observed at least ten times. The rearrangement uses TRBV12-3 or TRBV12-4 and TRBJ2-2; 7 positions match TRBD2. The CDR3 extends over 15 amino acids. Trimming at V came to 6 bases and at J to 0 bases, leaving 4 bases not matched to a gene. CDR3 loop: CASSSTSPNTGELFF. CDR3 sequence (DNA): TGTGCCAGCAGCTCGACTAGCCCGAACACCGGGGAGCTGTTTTTT.

This clonotype was picked up many times. This chain uses TRBV6-1 with TRBJ2-3; 7 bases line up with TRBD1. The germline V gene encodes CDR1 MNHNS and CDR2 SASEGT. The CDR3 sequence is 13 residues long. With 5 bases clipped from V and 5 bases from J, the junction kept 4 bases outside the gene matches. The CDR3 is CASSPDRRDTQYF. CDR3 DNA sequence: TGTGCCAGCAGTCCGGACAGGCGAGATACGCAGTATTTT.

This clonotype was found many times. The chain couples TRBV5-1 to TRBJ1-1, with D maybe TRBD1 (5 bases). CDR1 is SGHRS, CDR2 YFSETQ, per germline. The germline V and J ends were trimmed by 0 bases and 10 bases, with 13 bases remaining between them. The CDR3 extends over 13 amino acids. CDR3 region: CASSLGGQVGAFF. CDR3 DNA sequence: TGCGCCAGCAGCTTGGGCGGACAAGTAGGAGCTTTCTTT.

The sample holds a few counts of this clonotype. CDR3 bases: TGTGCCAGCAGCTTAGAAGGATTCAATGAGCAGTTCTTC. This sequence encodes CASSLEGFNEQFF. The chain is built from TRBV7-3 and TRBJ2-1; D is uncertain. The CDR3 consists of 13 residues. Per the germline V gene, CDR1 is SGHTA and CDR2 is FQGTGA. V lost 2 bases and J 6 bases, leaving 8 bases between the germline ends.

This clonotype has a count of ten or more. The chain uses TRBV7-2 and TRBJ1-2; D perhaps matches TRBD1 (6 bases). This CDR3 comprises 15 residues. Germline V gives CDR1 SGHTA, CDR2 FQGNSA. Trimming pared 1 base from V and 2 bases from J, leaving 11 bases between. The CDR3 DNA sequence: TGTGCCAGCAGCTTAGAGACTGGGGGCAACTATGGCTACACCTTC. This encodes CASSLETGGNYGYTF.

This clonotype was observed at least ten times. The chain employs TRBV6-2 or TRBV6-3 and TRBJ2-2, with a possible D match to TRBD2 (5 bases). Trimming pared 6 bases from V and 4 bases from J, leaving 12 bases between. This CDR3 spans 14 amino acids. CDR1 and CDR2 from the germline V gene are MNHEY and SVGEGT. For the CDR3, the DNA is TGTGCCAGCAGCCTAGCAGGCATCACCGGGGAGCTGTTTTTT. Translated, it gives CASSLAGITGELFF.

This clonotype was seen many times. The chain uses TRBV6-5 and TRBJ2-1; 9 positions match TRBD1. CDR3 length equals 14 residues. With V trimmed by 6 bases and J by 7 bases, 7 bases remained unmatched. The germline V gene encodes CDR1 MNHEY and CDR2 SVGAGI. The CDR3 DNA reads as TGTGCCAGCAGAAGGACAGGGGAAGGGAATGAGCAGTTCTTC. It encodes CASRRTGEGNEQFF.

This clonotype was found a few times. The rearrangement links TRBV10-3 to TRBJ1-1; 9 nucleotides agree with TRBD1. After removal of 9 bases from V and 0 bases from J, the junction contained 5 bases not matched to a gene. The CDR3 consists of 14 residues. Germline CDR1 reads ENHRY; CDR2 reads SYGVKD. This chain's CDR3 is CAIGQGLLNTEAFF. The CDR3, as DNA: TGTGCCATAGGACAGGGGCTCTTGAACACTGAAGCTTTCTTT.

This clonotype was detected only once. This chain links TRBV12-3 or TRBV12-4 with TRBJ2-1; D gene unclear. V lost 5 bases, J lost 8 bases, and 22 bases lay in between. This CDR3 is 16 amino acids long. CDR3 DNA: TGTGCCAGCAGTCTATCTGATGTCGGATCTAGGGATGAGCAGTTCTTC. Protein: CASSLSDVGSRDEQFF.

At least ten counts were recorded for this clonotype. This chain uses TRBV2 with TRBJ2-5; TRBD2 matches 8 bases. Germline V lookup: CDR1 SNHLY, CDR2 FYNNEI. The CDR3 has 12 amino acids. V lost 8 bases, J lost 5 bases, and 4 bases stayed unmatched. The CDR3 nucleotides read TGTGCCAGCCTGACTAGCGTGGAGACCCAGTACTTC. Translating it yields CASLTSVETQYF.

In this sample, this clonotype turned up many times. V usage is TRBV3-1 and J usage is TRBJ2-1, with 8 bases fitting TRBD2. There are 14 residues in the CDR3. Losses at the gene ends were 0 bases for V and 10 bases for J; bases not matched to a gene: 5. Germline V lookup: CDR1 LGHDT, CDR2 YNNKEL (reference sequence). Here the CDR3 DNA reads TGTGCCAGCAGCCAAGATGGGGCGGGGGGAGAGCAGTTCTTC. Translating gives CASSQDGAGGEQFF.

The table lists this clonotype with many counts. In DNA, the CDR3 is TGTGCCAGCAGCTTAGGCGGATTTCGGGAGACCCAGTACTTC. As protein: CASSLGGFRETQYF. The gene calls are TRBV7-2 and TRBJ2-5; D is uncertain. The CDR3 extends over 14 amino acids. V dropped 1 base and J dropped 5 bases, with 11 bases sitting between them. The germline V gene encodes CDR1 SGHTA and CDR2 FQGNSA.

Ten or more counts support this clonotype. The chain has TRBV6-5 and TRBJ2-2, with D hard to call. Trimming took 2 bases from V and 1 from J, leaving 5 bases between them. Per germline, CDR1 MNHEY and CDR2 SVGAGI. The CDR3 contains 14 residues. The CDR3 loop reads CASSYLVNTGELFF. DNA for the CDR3: TGTGCCAGCAGTTACCTCGTGAACACCGGGGAGCTGTTTTTT.

This clonotype was observed at least ten times. The chain joins TRBV12-3 or TRBV12-4 to TRBJ2-5; tentatively, D is TRBD1 (5 bases). The CDR3 runs 14 residues. Trimming pared 3 bases from V and 5 bases from J, leaving 13 bases between. The CDR3: CASSFHRGRETQYF. CDR3 nucleotides: TGTGCCAGCAGTTTCCATAGGGGTCGGGAGACCCAGTACTTC.

The table lists this clonotype with many counts. The genes are TRBV4-3 and TRBJ2-1; 8 bases map to TRBD2. Per the germline V gene, CDR1 is LGHNA and CDR2 is YSLEER. Trimming at V came to 4 bases and at J to 4 bases, leaving 15 bases not matched to a gene. This CDR3 comprises 18 residues. CDR3 region: CASSLRPGTSIRYNEQFF. Here the CDR3 DNA reads TGCGCCAGCAGCCTCCGTCCCGGGACTAGTATCAGATACAATGAGCAGTTCTTC.

In this sample, this clonotype turned up many times. V and J are TRBV5-1 and TRBJ2-5; D is ambiguous. Per the germline V gene, CDR1 is SGHRS and CDR2 is YFSETQ. Trimming took 0 bases from V and 2 from J, leaving 5 bases between them. The length of the CDR3 is 13 residues. The CDR3 DNA sequence: TGCGCCAGCAGCTTGGACCCACAAGAGACCCAGTACTTC. This encodes CASSLDPQETQYF.

The sample holds many counts of this clonotype. The V and J genes are TRBV5-1 and TRBJ2-1, with 11 nucleotides matching TRBD2. This CDR3 has 13 residues. Looked up from germline, CDR1 is SGHRS and CDR2 is YFSETQ. V dropped 5 bases and J dropped 9; count of bases not matched to a gene: 4. The CDR3 spells CASRAGTSGEQFF. The DNA of the CDR3 is TGCGCCAGCAGGGCCGGGACTAGCGGTGAGCAGTTCTTC.

This clonotype came up many times. This chain connects TRBV5-1 to TRBJ2-7; 8 positions agree with TRBD1. The germline V gene has CDR1 SGHRS and CDR2 YFSETQ. CDR3 length: 18 amino acids. With 0 bases clipped from V and 2 bases from J, the junction kept 13 bases outside the gene matches. CDR3 residues: CASSLESRTGTSTYEQYF. CDR3 nucleotides: TGCGCCAGCAGCTTGGAATCCCGGACAGGGACGAGCACCTACGAGCAGTACTTC.

For this clonotype: A much larger clone differs by one base, so this may be a read error. The chain has TRBV21-1 and TRBJ2-5; the table's D call TRBD1 went unverified against the DNA. TRBV21-1 constitutes a pseudogene. The CDR3 has 14 residues. In DNA form, the CDR3 reads TGTGCCAGCAGCATTGAGCAGGGAAGAGAGACCCAGTACTTC. Its translation is CASSIEQGRETQYF.

In regard to this clonotype: It may be a read error: a sequence one base away is much more abundant. The chain couples TRBV5-1 to TRBJ2-7; TRBD2 agrees at 9 bases. This CDR3 spans 16 amino acids. Germline V lookup: CDR1 SGHRS, CDR2 YFSETQ. The CDR3: CAGSLGPGLASYEQYF. The CDR3 region has the DNA TGCGCCGGCAGCCTGGGACCGGGACTAGCATCCTACGAGCAGTACTTC. The variable domain in full, completed from reference TRBV5-1 and TRBJ2-7, reads KAGVTQTPRYLIKTRGQQVTLSCSPISGHRSVSWYQQTPGQGLQFLFEYFSETQRNKGNFPGRFSGRQFSNSRSEMNVSTLELGDSALYLCAGSLGPGLASYEQYFGPGTRLTVT.

This clonotype was recorded at least ten times. V usage is TRBV7-9 and J usage is TRBJ2-3; possible D gene TRBD2, 5 bases. CDR1 is SEHNR and CDR2 is FQNEAQ in the germline V gene (reference sequence). CDR3 length equals 16 residues. Trimming cost V 3 bases and J 3 bases, with 16 bases left between them. CDR3 DNA sequence: TGTGCCAGCAGCTTCGACTTAGGAAGGAGGACAGATACGCAGTATTTT. This encodes CASSFDLGRRTDTQYF. The whole variable domain, filled in from reference TRBV7-9 and TRBJ2-3, reads DTGVSQNPRHKITKRGQNVTFRCDPISEHNRLYWYRQTLGQGPEFLTYFQNEAQLEKSRLLSDRFSAERPKGSFSTLEIQRTEQGDSAMYLCASSFDLGRRTDTQYFGPGTRLTVL.

The chain joins TRBV7-9 to TRBJ2-7, with 8 bases aligning to TRBD1. V lost 5 bases, J lost 3 bases, and 15 bases stayed unmatched. The CDR3 contains 17 residues. Per the germline V gene, CDR1 is SEHNR and CDR2 is FQNEAQ (reference sequence). CDR3 DNA: TGTGCCAGCAGCCTCTCCGGACAGGGCCCAGGGGTCTACGAGCAGTACTTC. The encoded protein is CASSLSGQGPGVYEQYF.

This clonotype was seen repeatedly, ten times or more. This chain links TRBV20-1 with TRBJ2-7; TRBD1 aligns across 7 bases. Germline V gene sequence: CDR1 DFQATT, CDR2 SNEGSKA (reference sequence). CDR3 size: 14 residues. V lost 5 bases and J lost 1; bases outside the gene matches: 8. CDR3 coding DNA: TGCAGTGCTGAAAGTCAGGGGGAGTCCTACGAGCAGTACTTC. As protein: CSAESQGESYEQYF.